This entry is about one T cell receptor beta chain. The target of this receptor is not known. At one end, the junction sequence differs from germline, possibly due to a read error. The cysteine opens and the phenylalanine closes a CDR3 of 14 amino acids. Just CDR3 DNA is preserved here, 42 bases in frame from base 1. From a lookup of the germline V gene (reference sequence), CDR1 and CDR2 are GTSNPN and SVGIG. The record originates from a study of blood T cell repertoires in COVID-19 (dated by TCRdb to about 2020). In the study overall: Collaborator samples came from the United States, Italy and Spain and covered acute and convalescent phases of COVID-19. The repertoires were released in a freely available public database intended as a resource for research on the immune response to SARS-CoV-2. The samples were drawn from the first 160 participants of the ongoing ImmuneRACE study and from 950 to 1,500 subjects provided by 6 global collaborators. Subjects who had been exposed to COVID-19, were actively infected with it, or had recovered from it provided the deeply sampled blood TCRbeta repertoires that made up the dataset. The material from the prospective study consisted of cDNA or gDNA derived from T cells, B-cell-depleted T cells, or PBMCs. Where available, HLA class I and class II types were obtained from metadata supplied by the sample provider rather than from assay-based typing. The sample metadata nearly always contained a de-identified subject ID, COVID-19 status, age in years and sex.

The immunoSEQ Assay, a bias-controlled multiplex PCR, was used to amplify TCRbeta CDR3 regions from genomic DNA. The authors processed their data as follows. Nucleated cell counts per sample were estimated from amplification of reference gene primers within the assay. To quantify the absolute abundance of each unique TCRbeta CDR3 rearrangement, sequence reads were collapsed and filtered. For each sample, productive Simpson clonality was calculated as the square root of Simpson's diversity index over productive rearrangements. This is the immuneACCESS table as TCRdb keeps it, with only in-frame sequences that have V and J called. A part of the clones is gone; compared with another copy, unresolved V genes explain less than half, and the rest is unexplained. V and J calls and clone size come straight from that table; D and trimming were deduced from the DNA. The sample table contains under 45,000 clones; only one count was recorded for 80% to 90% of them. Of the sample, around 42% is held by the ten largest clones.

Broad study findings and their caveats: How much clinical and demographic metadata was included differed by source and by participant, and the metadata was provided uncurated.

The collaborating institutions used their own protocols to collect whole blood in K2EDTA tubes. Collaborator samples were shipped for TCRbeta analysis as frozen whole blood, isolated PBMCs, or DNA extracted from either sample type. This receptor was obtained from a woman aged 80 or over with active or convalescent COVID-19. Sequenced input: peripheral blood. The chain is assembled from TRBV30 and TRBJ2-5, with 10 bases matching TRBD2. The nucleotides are TGTGCCTGGGCTCAGGACAGACAGCGGGAGGGTCCCAACTTC. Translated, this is CAWAQDRQREGPNF.